The present entry profiles one T cell receptor (beta chain) with its context. Its antigen remains unknown. Clones were sequenced by immunoSEQ multiplex PCR, and TCRdb holds only the in-frame ones, with some missing. The data show 120,000 or so clones, with around 90% seen just once and around 20% held by the top ten. This sample was included in a study of T cell responses to AZD1222 COVID-19 vaccine. Study-level results: There were vaccine-associated CD4 TCRs across spike, dominant at 160-218 and 743-854.

The germline CDR1 and CDR2 sequences are GTSNPN and SVGIG (reference sequence). There are 16 residues in the CDR3. V gave up 0 bases and J gave up 4 bases; unmatched junction bases: 9. The rearrangement links TRBV30 to TRBJ2-1; 7 nucleotides line up with TRBD2. This receptor was taken from an adult in good health. Material: peripheral blood, obtained on day 0 of MenACWY control vaccination. CDR3 protein: CAWSVRSSGIYNEQFF. The CDR3 DNA sequence: TGTGCCTGGAGTGTAAGGTCTAGCGGAATATACAATGAGCAGTTCTTC.